This T cell receptor (beta chain) was profiled in a study of blood T cell repertoires in COVID-19. In the authors' workflow: Nucleated cell number was recorded as an estimate derived from reference gene primer amplification. Using immunoSEQ multiplex PCR, the repertoire was profiled, and TCRdb retains in-frame clones only, with some absent. That table gives V, J and clone size, and the DNA gave D and trimming. The table shows about 390,000 clones, with about 86% occurring only once. The CDR3 spans 16 residues. Per the germline V gene, CDR1 is SGDLS and CDR2 is YYNGEE. Trimming removed 2 bases from V and 7 bases from J; junction bases left unmatched: 9. Clinical history reported by participants formed the basis on which cohorts were assigned. Cohort 3 donors were reported recovered after two negative PCRs, clearance, or symptom resolution.

The origin of this receptor is a woman aged 45 to 65 who had recovered from COVID-19. Input material: PBMCs or T cells enriched from blood (not recorded which). The chain combines TRBV9 with TRBJ1-6; 7 bases align to TRBD1. The CDR3 loop reads CASSVTGTAWNSPLHF. CDR3 DNA: TGTGCCAGCAGCGTGACAGGGACGGCTTGGAATTCACCCCTCCACTTT.